The source of this T cell receptor (beta chain) is a study of blood T cell repertoires in COVID-19. Study details: Sample material is recorded as cDNA or gDNA derived from T cells, B-cell-depleted T cells, or PBMCs.

The CDR3 sequence is 16 residues long. Germline-derived CDR1 and CDR2 are MNHEY and SMNVEV (reference sequence). V shed 5 bases, J shed 4 bases, and the junction held 9 bases outside the gene matches. Assay used: immunoSEQ multiplex PCR; TCRdb lists only in-frame clones, some missing. The repertoire holds under 150,000 clones, with over 75% as singletons. The sample comprised PBMCs or T cells enriched from blood (not recorded which). This chain uses TRBV27 with TRBJ2-3, with 10 bases lining up with TRBD1. This clonotype was obtained from a man between 50 and 59 years old in a cohort exposed to, infected with or recovered from COVID-19 (not recorded which). CDR3 coding DNA: TGTGCCAGCAGTCCCTTAGACAGGGGGCGATCAGATACGCAGTATTTT. It encodes CASSPLDRGRSDTQYF.